This is a list of T cell receptor beta chains from one sample in a study of early T cells in non-severe SARS-CoV-2 infection. From the 5' RACE reads, TCRdb called clonotypes with MiXCR, one entry per CDR3 protein. The table has about 30,000 distinct CDR3 sequences, roughly 6.6% seen once. The sample consisted of whole blood. The receptors here all came from an adult who was a healthcare worker with PCR-confirmed SARS-CoV-2 infection or an uninfected control (not recorded which). The CDR3 runs from the conserved cysteine through the conserved F or W. D genes are given only for firm matches. Clone size is shown for a subset of rows, as once, few, many or a class of expanded clone.

CDR3aa,CDR3nt,v_gene,j_gene,abundance,d_gene
CASTLTIRDSSYEQYF,TGTGCCAGCACTCTCACGATCCGGGACAGTTCCTACGAGCAGTACTTC,TRBV6-2/TRBV6-3,TRBJ2-7,few,TRBD1
CASSLALLGDSADTQYF,TGTGCCAGCAGCTTGGCCTTGCTCGGCGATTCGGCAGATACGCAGTATTTT,TRBV5-4,TRBJ2-3,many,NA
CASSLSREQYF,TGTGCCAGCAGCTTATCTCGAGAGCAGTACTTC,TRBV7-8,TRBJ2-7,many,NA
CASSGGSGTDTQYF,TGTGCCAGCAGTGGCGGGAGCGGCACAGATACGCAGTATTTT,TRBV2,TRBJ2-3,many,TRBD2
CASSLGGTGTYGYTF,TGTGCCAGCAGCTTAGGAGGGACAGGGACCTATGGCTACACCTTC,TRBV7-2,TRBJ1-2,NA,TRBD1
CASRGDFLSYEQYF,TGTGCCTCCCGGGGGGACTTCCTCTCCTACGAGCAGTACTTC,TRBV10-3,TRBJ2-7,many,TRBD2
CASTPGDYTEAFF,TGTGCCAGCACGCCAGGGGATTACACTGAAGCTTTCTTT,TRBV5-8,TRBJ1-1,NA,NA
CASSSPTVSLHF,TGTGCCAGCAGTTCCCCGACAGTATCCCTCCACTTT,TRBV28,TRBJ1-6,many,NA
CASSLRQYYNSPLHF,TGCGCCAGCAGCTTGAGACAGTACTATAATTCACCCCTCCACTTT,TRBV5-1,TRBJ1-6,many,NA
CASSPRTILTDTQYF,TGTGCCAGCAGTCCGCGGACAATATTAACAGATACGCAGTATTTT,TRBV12-3/TRBV12-4,TRBJ2-3,many,NA
CASSLGRHNNEQFF,TGTGCCAGCAGCTTGGGACGGCATAACAATGAGCAGTTCTTC,TRBV5-6,TRBJ2-1,few,NA
CAWSDGLADNEQFF,TGTGCCTGGAGCGACGGACTAGCTGATAATGAGCAGTTCTTC,TRBV30,TRBJ2-1,NA,TRBD2
CAWRRTGEQYF,TGTGCCTGGAGGAGGACAGGGGAGCAGTACTTC,TRBV30,TRBJ2-7,many,TRBD1
CATSDWKQETQYF,TGTGCCACCAGTGATTGGAAACAAGAGACCCAGTACTTC,TRBV24-1,TRBJ2-5,many,NA
CASSTGPGGTQYF,TGTGCCAGCTCGACTGGGCCGGGAGGGACCCAGTACTTC,TRBV6-6,TRBJ2-5,many,TRBD2
CASSLNRGGYNEQFF,TGTGCCAGCAGTCTAAATCGGGGGGGCTACAATGAGCAGTTCTTC,TRBV2,TRBJ2-1,many,TRBD2
CASSFSPSGNTIYF,TGTGCCAGCAGTTTTTCACCTTCTGGGAACACCATATATTTT,TRBV6-5,TRBJ1-3,many,NA
CASSFGQGGPDTQYF,TGTGCCAGCAGCTTCGGACAGGGGGGACCAGATACGCAGTATTTT,TRBV7-2,TRBJ2-3,many,TRBD1
CAWSRQRSTEAFF,TGTGCCTGGAGTCGGCAGAGAAGCACTGAAGCTTTCTTT,TRBV30,TRBJ1-1,few,NA
CASSLTGSTSSYNEQFF,TGTGCCAGCAGCTTGACAGGGTCCACCAGCTCCTACAATGAGCAGTTCTTC,TRBV7-2,TRBJ2-1,few,TRBD1
CASNIGLPERQFF,TGTGCCAGCAACATTGGTCTCCCGGAACGCCAGTTCTTC,TRBV6-2/TRBV6-3,TRBJ2-1,NA,NA
CASKERDTDTQYF,TGTGCCAGCAAGGAGCGGGACACAGATACGCAGTATTTT,TRBV3-1,TRBJ2-3,NA,TRBD2
CASSLLLTGLHEQYF,TGTGCCAGCAGCTTGCTACTGACAGGGCTACACGAGCAGTACTTC,TRBV11-2,TRBJ2-7,many,TRBD1
CAWSGQYNSPLHF,TGTGCCTGGTCCGGACAGTATAATTCACCCCTCCACTTT,TRBV30,TRBJ1-6,many,NA
CAITGTGYAKAFF,TGTGCCATCACTGGGACAGGGTACGCGAAAGCTTTCTTT,TRBV10-3,TRBJ1-1,many,TRBD1
CASSLGDSVSGYEQYF,TGTGCCAGCAGCCTCGGAGATAGCGTAAGCGGCTACGAGCAGTACTTC,TRBV7-2,TRBJ2-7,many,NA
CASSDRAWGTEAFF,TGTGCCAGCAGTGACAGAGCGTGGGGCACTGAAGCTTTCTTT,TRBV6-4,TRBJ1-1,NA,NA
CASSPRRGGADGYTF,TGTGCCAGCAGTCCCAGACGGGGGGGAGCGGATGGCTACACCTTC,TRBV6-6,TRBJ1-2,many,NA
CASSQDGLGSYEQYF,TGCGCCAGCAGCCAAGACGGCCTAGGGTCCTACGAGCAGTACTTC,TRBV4-3,TRBJ2-7,few,NA
CASSFWTGSSEQFF,TGTGCCAGCAGTTTCTGGACAGGGTCGTCCGAGCAGTTCTTC,TRBV12-3/TRBV12-4,TRBJ2-1,many,TRBD1
CASSLVPGVRAAGTYEQYF,TGTGCCAGCAGTTTGGTACCGGGGGTACGGGCGGCTGGAACCTACGAGCAGTACTTC,TRBV12-3/TRBV12-4,TRBJ2-7,many,NA
CASSLTAASQSGNTIYF,TGTGCCAGCAGCTTAACCGCGGCTTCGCAGTCTGGAAACACCATATATTTT,TRBV7-9,TRBJ1-3,NA,NA
CASSWTSGRAQDTQYF,TGCGCCAGCAGCTGGACTAGCGGGAGGGCCCAAGATACGCAGTATTTT,TRBV5-1,TRBJ2-3,many,TRBD2
CASSPRTSDTGELFF,TGTGCCAGCTCCCCCCGTACGTCGGACACCGGGGAGCTGTTTTTT,TRBV18,TRBJ2-2,many,NA
CASSLDEGTIEQYF,TGCGCCAGCAGCTTGGACGAGGGAACAATCGAGCAGTACTTC,TRBV5-1,TRBJ2-7,few,NA
CASSLGLTSGMGQYF,TGTGCCAGCAGCTTAGGGTTAACTAGCGGGATGGGGCAGTACTTC,TRBV7-8,TRBJ2-7,many,TRBD2
CASSFGRPPPYGYTF,TGTGCCAGCAGTTTTGGTAGGCCCCCACCCTATGGCTACACCTTC,TRBV28,TRBJ1-2,many,NA
CASRRQGNTEAFF,TGTGCCAGCCGGCGACAGGGGAACACTGAAGCTTTCTTT,TRBV2,TRBJ1-1,many,TRBD1
CSAKTAKSYNEQFF,TGCAGTGCTAAGACAGCGAAATCCTACAATGAGCAGTTCTTC,TRBV20-1,TRBJ2-1,many,NA
CASSYSDHRTRAPFF,TGTGCCAGCAGTTACTCGGACCATAGGACTAGGGCGCCGTTCTTC,TRBV6-2/TRBV6-3,TRBJ2-1,many,TRBD2
CASTGGNRRTEAFF,TGTGCCAGCACAGGGGGTAATAGGAGGACTGAAGCTTTCTTT,TRBV2,TRBJ1-1,NA,TRBD1
CASSFWGGSGNTIYF,TGCGCCAGCAGCTTCTGGGGGGGCTCTGGAAACACCATATATTTT,TRBV5-1,TRBJ1-3,many,NA
CASSYWELARNEQYF,TGTGCCAGCAGTTACTGGGAACTAGCGAGGAACGAGCAGTACTTC,TRBV6-2/TRBV6-3,TRBJ2-7,few,TRBD2
CAWSESVKEKLFF,TGTGCCTGGAGTGAGTCGGTAAAAGAAAAACTGTTTTTT,TRBV30,TRBJ1-4,many,NA
CASSHVGGFGELFF,TGCGCCAGCAGCCACGTAGGGGGCTTCGGGGAGCTGTTTTTT,TRBV4-1,TRBJ2-2,few,TRBD1